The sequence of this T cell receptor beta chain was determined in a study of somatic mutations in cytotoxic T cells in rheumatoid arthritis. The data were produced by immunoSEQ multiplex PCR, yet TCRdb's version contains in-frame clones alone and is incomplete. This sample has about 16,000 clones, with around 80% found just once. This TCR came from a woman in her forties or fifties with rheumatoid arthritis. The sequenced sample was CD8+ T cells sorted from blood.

CDR3 amino acids: CASKHGTSPYNEQFF. As DNA, the CDR3 is TGTGCCAGTAAACATGGAACTAGTCCCTACAATGAGCAGTTCTTC. This chain uses TRBV19 with TRBJ2-1, with D perhaps TRBD2 (5 bases). Germline CDR1 LNHDA, CDR2 SQIVND (reference sequence). Trimming cost V 7 bases and J 2 bases, with 15 bases left between them. The CDR3 contains 15 residues.